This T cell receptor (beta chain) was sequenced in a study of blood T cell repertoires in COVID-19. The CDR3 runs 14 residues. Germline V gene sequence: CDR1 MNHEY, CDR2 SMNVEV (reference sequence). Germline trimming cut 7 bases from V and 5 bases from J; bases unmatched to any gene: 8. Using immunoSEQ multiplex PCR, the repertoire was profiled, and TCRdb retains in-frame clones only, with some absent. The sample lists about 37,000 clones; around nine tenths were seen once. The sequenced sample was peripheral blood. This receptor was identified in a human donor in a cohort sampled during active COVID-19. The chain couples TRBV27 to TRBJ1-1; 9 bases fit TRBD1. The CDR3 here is CASNLDRGNTEAFF. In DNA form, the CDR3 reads TGTGCCAGCAACCTTGACAGGGGGAATACTGAAGCTTTCTTT.